The 32 T cell receptor beta chains below come from one sample, sequenced in a study of T cell responses to AZD1222 COVID-19 vaccine. Assay: immunoSEQ multiplex PCR; the TCRdb copy retains only in-frame clones and omits some. This table has some 110,000 clones, roughly 90% appearing once. The source was peripheral blood, collected on day 0 of AZD1222 vaccination. These TCRs come from an adult in good health.

This chain uses TRBV5-1 with TRBJ2-1; D possibly corresponds to TRBD2 (7 bases). Trimming stripped 0 bases from V and 7 bases from J, with 17 bases between. This CDR3 region has 16 residues. The germline gives CDR1 SGHRS, CDR2 YFSETQ. The CDR3 bases are TGCGCCAGCAGCTTGGCCCCAGTGGGGGGGCAAAATGAGCAGTTCTTC. Translating it yields CASSLAPVGGQNEQFF.

The chain couples TRBV7-3 to TRBJ2-3; TRBD2 aligns across 11 bases. V gave up 3 bases and J gave up 3 bases; unmatched junction bases: 14. Germline CDR1 is SGHTA and CDR2 is FQGTGA. CDR3 size: 19 residues. The CDR3 DNA sequence: TGTGCCAGCAGCTTGGGTCGGTGGGGGACTAGCGGAGATACAGATACGCAGTATTTT. This encodes CASSLGRWGTSGDTDTQYF.

The CDR3 sequence: CASSPQAGSARYSGNTIYF. CDR3 DNA: TGTGCCAGCAGCCCCCAAGCAGGGAGCGCCCGATATTCTGGAAACACCATATATTTT. V usage is TRBV7-6 and J usage is TRBJ1-3; a weak D match, TRBD1 (5 bases). This CDR3 contains 19 residues. Germline V gene lookup returns CDR1 SGHVS and CDR2 FNYEAQ. The V gene lost 5 bases and the J gene lost 1 base, with 24 bases spanning the gap.

A remark on this clone: At the DNA level, this CDR3 is encoded by other sequences in the same sample as well. This CDR3 reads CASSIGGLNQPQHF. CDR3 nucleotides: TGTGCCAGTAGTATCGGGGGCCTCAATCAGCCCCAGCATTTT. The chain has TRBV19 and TRBJ1-5; D perhaps matches TRBD1 (6 bases). The CDR3 covers 14 residues. The V end lost 3 bases, the J end lost 3 bases, and 9 bases lay between the germline ends. CDR1 and CDR2 from the germline V gene are LNHDA and SQIVND (reference sequence).

This clone was seen only once. V usage is TRBV6-5 and J usage is TRBJ1-2, with D possibly being TRBD1 (6 bases). CDR1 is MNHEY and CDR2 is SVGAGI in the germline V gene. V shed 5 bases and J shed 8 bases, with 15 bases lying between them. There are 13 residues in the CDR3. Written as DNA, the CDR3 is TGTGCCAGCAGTAGGTTTGGGGGCGAGGGCTACACCTTC. Protein sequence: CASSRFGGEGYTF.

The gene calls are TRBV5-1 and TRBJ2-2; D is possibly TRBD1 (6 bases). The germline V gene has CDR1 SGHRS and CDR2 YFSETQ. Trimming removed 7 bases from V and 1 base from J, with 11 bases in between. This CDR3 comprises 14 residues. The chain's CDR3 is CASFETGNTGELFF. CDR3 DNA sequence: TGCGCCAGCTTTGAGACAGGGAACACCGGGGAGCTGTTTTTT.

The chain links TRBV3-1 (or the pseudogene TRBV3-2) to TRBJ1-4; 10 bases match TRBD1. CDR3 length: 14 amino acids. The germline CDR1 and CDR2 sequences are LGHDT and YNNKEL (reference sequence). V trimming: 7 bases; J trimming: 7 bases; junction bases outside the gene matches: 6. The CDR3 bases are TGTGCCAGCAAGCGGACAGGGGGGACTGAAAAACTGTTTTTT. Amino acids: CASKRTGGTEKLFF.

The J gene is TRBJ1-6, the V gene TRBV6-1; D is perhaps TRBD1 (6 bases). CDR1 is MNHNS and CDR2 is SASEGT in the germline V gene. V lost 2 bases and J 1 base, leaving 18 bases between the germline ends. The CDR3 totals 19 residues. This CDR3 reads CASSERPGNQGSYNSPLHF. CDR3 DNA: TGTGCCAGCAGTGAACGGCCGGGAAATCAGGGGTCCTATAATTCACCCCTCCACTTT.

This clone was recorded only once. The V and J genes are TRBV12-5 and TRBJ1-1; unclear D gene. CDR1 is LGHNT, CDR2 FRNRAP, per germline. Trimming left V 1 base short and J 5 bases short, with 8 bases between. The CDR3 has 13 amino acids. The CDR3 nucleotides read TGTGCTAGTGGTTTGGAGGGAGCGACTGAAGCTTTCTTT. Encoded protein: CASGLEGATEAFF.

This clone appeared a single time. This chain uses TRBV6-6 with TRBJ2-7; no clear D gene. The V gene lost 2 bases and the J gene lost 2 bases, with 10 bases spanning the gap. This CDR3 spans 14 amino acids. Germline loops: CDR1 MNHNY, CDR2 SVGAGI (reference sequence). The CDR3 DNA reads as TGTGCCAGCAGTTACGATACTCAGCCCTACGAGCAGTACTTC. Amino acids: CASSYDTQPYEQYF.

The CDR3 DNA reads as TGTGCCACCAGCGCCCGGGACACCCAAACAGCCTACGAGCAGTACTTC. This sequence encodes CATSARDTQTAYEQYF. V and J are TRBV15 and TRBJ2-7; perhaps TRBD1 as D (6 bases). Germline V gene sequence: CDR1 LNHNV, CDR2 YYDKDF (reference sequence). This CDR3 spans 16 amino acids. Deletions cut 5 bases from V and 2 bases from J, with 19 bases between. Complete variable domain (other parts from reference TRBV15 and TRBJ2-7): DAMVIQNPRYQVTQFGKPVTLSCSQTLNHNVMYWYQQKSSQAPKLLFHYYDKDFNNEADTPDNFQSRRPNTSFCFLDIRSPGLGDTAMYLCATSARDTQTAYEQYFGPGTRLTVT.

This clone was counted between two and nine times. The rearrangement joins TRBV19 to TRBJ2-7; a weak D match, TRBD1 (5 bases). The ends were cut back, 7 bases at V and 0 bases at J, with 10 bases in the middle. This CDR3 spans 13 amino acids. CDR1 and CDR2 from the germline V gene are LNHDA and SQIVND (reference sequence). The CDR3 sequence is CASKRGSSYEQYF. Here the CDR3 DNA reads TGTGCCAGTAAAAGGGGTAGCTCCTACGAGCAGTACTTC. Supplemented by reference TRBV19 and TRBJ2-7, the full variable domain reads DGGITQSPKYLFRKEGQNVTLSCEQNLNHDAMYWYRQDPGQGLRLIYYSQIVNDFQKGDIAEGYSVSREKKESFPLTVTSAQKNPTAFYLCASKRGSSYEQYFGPGTRLTVT.

The gene calls are TRBV15 and TRBJ1-5; D remains ambiguous. The CDR3 extends over 15 amino acids. V dropped 3 bases and J dropped 0 bases, with 9 bases sitting between them. Germline V gene sequence: CDR1 LNHNV, CDR2 YYDKDF (reference sequence). The CDR3 region is CATSREVNSNQPQHF. CDR3 bases: TGTGCCACCAGCAGGGAGGTAAATAGCAATCAGCCCCAGCATTTT.

This clone was seen a single time. J is TRBJ1-2 and V is TRBV19; TRBD1 is a possible D gene (5 bases). The CDR3 spans 17 residues. Germline values: CDR1 LNHDA, CDR2 SQIVND (reference sequence). The V gene lost 3 bases and the J gene lost 8 bases, with 25 bases spanning the gap. The CDR3 loop is CASSISPTVLLTGGYTF. The CDR3 DNA reads as TGTGCCAGTAGTATTTCCCCGACAGTTCTACTCACGGGAGGCTACACCTTC.

The chain links TRBV2 to TRBJ2-2, with 7 bases identical to TRBD1. From germline, CDR1 is SNHLY and CDR2 FYNNEI. The CDR3 covers 14 residues. The V gene end was trimmed by 4 bases and the J gene end by 3 bases; junction bases not matched to a gene: 2. CDR3 region: CASSATGYTGELFF. The CDR3 nucleotides read TGTGCCAGCAGTGCGACAGGGTACACCGGGGAGCTGTTTTTT.

This clone was seen only once. V and J are TRBV7-8 and TRBJ1-4; D gene unclear. The V end lost 1 base, the J end lost 8 bases, and 20 bases lay between the germline ends. CDR3 length equals 17 residues. The germline V gene has CDR1 SGHVS and CDR2 FQNEAQ. The CDR3 is CASSLEEGDGPDEKLFF. CDR3 sequence (DNA): TGTGCCAGCAGCTTAGAAGAAGGTGACGGGCCAGACGAAAAACTGTTTTTT.

V is TRBV9 and J is TRBJ2-1; 7 bases fit TRBD2. Germline lookup yields CDR1 SGDLS and CDR2 YYNGEE. V gave up 3 bases and J gave up 6 bases; unmatched junction bases: 12. The CDR3 runs to 16 residues. Here the CDR3 reads CASSARAGSAFNEQFF. The DNA for the CDR3 is TGTGCCAGCAGCGCCCGAGCGGGGTCCGCCTTCAATGAGCAGTTCTTC.

This chain joins TRBV2 and TRBJ2-7, with D possibly being TRBD2 (5 bases). Trimming removed 6 bases at V and 3 bases at J, with 15 bases between. The CDR3 runs to 14 residues. Germline V lookup: CDR1 SNHLY, CDR2 FYNNEI. The DNA for the CDR3 is TGTGCCAGCAGGAAGACACGGGAAGGCTACGAGCAGTACTTC. Encoded protein: CASRKTREGYEQYF.

CDR3 DNA sequence: TGTGCCACCAGCGGTTACAGGGAGGAAACTAATGAAAAACTGTTTTTT. Translation: CATSGYREETNEKLFF. V is TRBV15 and J is TRBJ1-4; possible D gene TRBD1, 6 bases. V was trimmed by 5 bases and J by 1 base, leaving 14 bases between them. This CDR3 region has 16 residues. Germline V gene sequence: CDR1 LNHNV, CDR2 YYDKDF (reference sequence). The variable domain in full, with the rest retrieved from reference TRBV15 and TRBJ1-4, is DAMVIQNPRYQVTQFGKPVTLSCSQTLNHNVMYWYQQKSSQAPKLLFHYYDKDFNNEADTPDNFQSRRPNTSFCFLDIRSPGLGDTAMYLCATSGYREETNEKLFFGSGTQLSVL.

This clone was recorded many times. The chain couples TRBV4-1 to TRBJ2-1, with 7 bases aligning to TRBD2. CDR1 and CDR2 from the germline V gene are MGHRA and YSYEKL. With V trimmed by 1 base and J by 2 bases, 8 bases remained unmatched. The CDR3 length is 17 residues. The CDR3 sequence: CASSQVKRGETYNEQFF. CDR3 coding DNA: TGCGCCAGCAGCCAAGTGAAGCGGGGTGAGACCTACAATGAGCAGTTCTTC.

The J gene is TRBJ2-1, the V gene TRBV6-5, with a weak D call TRBD1 (8 bases). This CDR3 has 14 residues. V was cut by 10 bases and J by 8 bases, with 21 bases left in between. The germline gives CDR1 MNHEY, CDR2 SVGAGI. CDR3 DNA: TGTGCCATCCGTGCGACAGGGGAGGGTGATGAGCAGTTCTTC. Amino acid sequence: CAIRATGEGDEQFF.

This clone has only a few counts. The J gene is TRBJ2-3, the V gene TRBV5-4; TRBD1 agrees at 8 bases. J was trimmed by 1 base and V by 2 bases; bases with no gene match: 3. This CDR3 is built from 15 residues. Germline CDR1 reads SGHNT; CDR2 reads YYREEE (reference sequence). CDR3 nucleotide sequence: TGTGCCAGCAGCTTCTCGGGACAGGGCACAGATACGCAGTATTTT. Protein sequence: CASSFSGQGTDTQYF.

The chain joins TRBV3-1 (or the pseudogene TRBV3-2) to TRBJ2-5, with D hard to call. The CDR3 extends over 12 amino acids. V lost 4 bases, J lost 2 bases, and 5 bases lay in between. CDR1 and CDR2 from the germline V gene are LGHDT and YNNKEL (reference sequence). CDR3 in DNA: TGTGCCAGCAGCCGGTTGCAAGAGACCCAGTACTTC. Its translation is CASSRLQETQYF.

The chain recombines TRBV18 with TRBJ1-5, with TRBD1 matching over 12 bases. The trim removed 3 bases at V and 6 bases at J, leaving 6 bases unmatched. This CDR3 has 16 residues. Germline CDR1 is KGHSH and CDR2 is LQKENI. The CDR3 protein is CASSPPGQGASQPQHF. DNA for the CDR3: TGTGCCAGCTCACCCCCGGGACAGGGGGCTAGTCAGCCCCAGCATTTT.

The chain couples TRBV6-5 to TRBJ1-5, with D possibly TRBD1 on 6 matching bases. The CDR3 runs to 15 residues. Looked up from germline, CDR1 is MNHEY and CDR2 is SVGAGI. The V end was cut by 5 bases, the J end by 9 bases, with 20 bases between. Written as DNA, the CDR3 is TGTGCCAGCAGTACTTCAAGGGACAACCACCCGCCCCAGCATTTT. This translates into CASSTSRDNHPPQHF.

The rearrangement joins TRBV5-1 to TRBJ1-1; TRBD1 is a possible D gene (6 bases). The V end was cut by 2 bases, the J end by 3 bases, with 11 bases between. CDR1 and CDR2 from the germline V gene are SGHRS and YFSETQ. The length of the CDR3 is 14 residues. Written as DNA, the CDR3 is TGCGCCAGCAGCTTAAAGGGGGAACACACTGAAGCTTTCTTT. Translation: CASSLKGEHTEAFF.

This chain uses TRBV6-4 with TRBJ1-1; no clear D gene. V was pared by 2 bases and J by 4 bases, with 14 bases between. Germline CDR1 and CDR2: MRHNA and SNTAGT. The CDR3 is 15 residues long. Here the CDR3 DNA reads TGTGCCAGCAGTGACAGGGCCCGGGAAAGCACTGAAGCTTTCTTT. It codes for CASSDRARESTEAFF.

This clone appeared a few times. The rearrangement joins TRBV12-5 to TRBJ1-2; D is unresolved. This CDR3 spans 13 amino acids. The V gene's germline CDR1 is LGHNT and CDR2 FRNRAP. Trimming pared 5 bases from V and 4 bases from J, leaving 11 bases between. The CDR3 DNA sequence: TGTGCTAGTGGTCCGAAGGAGGGCTATGGCTACACCTTC. Its protein is CASGPKEGYGYTF.

The V gene is TRBV5-8, the J gene TRBJ1-1, with TRBD1 matching 7 bases. Germline V gene sequence: CDR1 SGHTS, CDR2 YDEGEE. V shed 6 bases and J 2 bases; nucleotides not matched to a gene: 7. CDR3 length: 14 residues. The CDR3 reads CASNVRQGNTEAFF. CDR3 bases: TGTGCCAGCAACGTCCGACAGGGAAACACTGAAGCTTTCTTT.

The chain combines TRBV4-1 with TRBJ1-1, with TRBD1 matching over 12 bases. This CDR3 has 14 amino acids. Looked up from germline, CDR1 is MGHRA and CDR2 is YSYEKL. Unmatched junction bases numbered 3, after V lost 5 bases and J lost 5 bases. The CDR3 DNA sequence: TGCGCCAGCAGCACGGGACAGGGGGCAACTGAAGCTTTCTTT. Its translation: CASSTGQGATEAFF.

J is TRBJ2-3 and V is TRBV5-8, with 10 bases lining up with TRBD2. The germline V gene has CDR1 SGHTS and CDR2 YDEGEE. This CDR3 spans 18 amino acids. The J segment lost 0 bases and the V segment lost 1 base, leaving 8 bases of the junction unmatched. CDR3: CASSLLASGGPSTDTQYF. The CDR3 bases are TGTGCCAGCAGCTTGTTGGCTAGCGGGGGCCCCAGCACAGATACGCAGTATTTT.

As DNA, the CDR3 is TGTGCCAGCAGTGGGGCTAGCGGGGGACGCACAGATACGCAGTATTTT. Residues: CASSGASGGRTDTQYF. The chain joins TRBV25-1 to TRBJ2-3; 10 nucleotides agree with TRBD2. The germline V gene encodes CDR1 MGHDK and CDR2 SYGVNS. The trim removed 4 bases at V and 1 base at J, leaving 5 bases unmatched. The CDR3 runs 16 residues.